This TCR beta chain came from a study of T cells in pancreatic ductal adenocarcinoma. Study conclusions and caveats: This surgical cohort overrepresents the minority presenting with early-stage disease. Compared with tumor, blood showed more total productive templates and roughly 8-fold more clonotypes.

Clones were sequenced by immunoSEQ multiplex PCR, and TCRdb holds only the in-frame ones, with some missing. The sample yields some 5,400 clones, about 70% seen once. A single count supports this clone. The antigen is unknown. The selected patients with pancreatic ductal adenocarcinoma had surgery but no neoadjuvant therapy. Trimming shortened V by 4 bases and J by 2 bases, and 23 bases separated the two germline ends. The CDR3 has 19 amino acids. The sequenced material came from pancreatic tumor tissue. The chain combines TRBV6-7 with TRBJ1-4; D remains unclear. TRBV6-7 is known as an ORF, though its function is uncertain. This receptor was obtained from a human donor with pancreatic ductal adenocarcinoma. CDR3 residues: CASSSPNSTTVSTNEKLFF. The CDR3 bases are TGTGCCAGCAGTTCCCCAAATTCGACAACAGTATCGACTAATGAAAAACTGTTTTTT.